This TCR beta chain was captured by sequencing in a study of CD8 T cells in ankylosing spondylitis. Study-wide findings and caveats: Within matched ankylosing spondylitis synovial fluid, disease-linked clones were reportedly significantly enriched. Earlier literature documents some of the motif variants in reactive arthritis synovial fluid and blood. Seemingly distinctive of ankylosing spondylitis blood was a TCR beta motif formed by eight highly homologous variants.

This clonotype came up many times. Its specificity is not known. The germline gives CDR1 DFQATT, CDR2 SNEGSKA (reference sequence). V dropped 1 base and J dropped 4 bases, with 4 bases sitting between them. The CDR3 has 11 residues. Researchers built TCR beta libraries using quantitative 5'-RACE with molecular barcodes. Each CDR3 protein gets one entry after TCRdb re-called the 5' RACE reads with MiXCR. Here the sample spans some 220,000 distinct CDR3 sequences, around 8% being singletons. The material sequenced was blood, either unsorted or a sorted T cell fraction (not recorded which). V and J are TRBV20-1 and TRBJ1-2; D not resolved. This sequence was found in a female donor with ankylosing spondylitis or in good health (not recorded which). The CDR3 spells CSARGPYGYTF. CDR3 DNA sequence: TGCAGTGCTAGAGGCCCCTATGGCTACACCTTC.